This T cell receptor beta chain emerged from a study of cytomegalovirus exposure and HLA in healthy donors. 60 Vbeta and 13 Jbeta primers were used in PCR. Profiled with immunoSEQ multiplex PCR; TCRdb holds only in-frame clones, not every one. The sample consists of just over 150,000 clones, around 79% of them appearing once. The ends were cut back, 2 bases at V and 4 bases at J, with 10 bases in the middle. Germline CDR1 reads SGHKS; CDR2 reads YYEKEE (reference sequence). CDR3 length: 14 residues. To note about this clone: Its antigen remains unknown.

Study conclusions and caveats: In a later analysis, several top co-occurrence clusters appeared linked to parvovirus B19, influenza, CMV and Epstein-Barr virus. Available immune exposure information was restricted to CMV serostatus only.

This TCR derives from a woman aged 40 to 50 in good health and CMV-seronegative. The sequenced material came from PBMCs. V gene TRBV5-5 combines with J gene TRBJ1-5; D is possibly TRBD1 (5 bases). CDR3 coding DNA: TGTGCCAGCAGCTTAGGTTCAGGGAATCAGCCCCAGCATTTT. This codes for CASSLGSGNQPQHF.